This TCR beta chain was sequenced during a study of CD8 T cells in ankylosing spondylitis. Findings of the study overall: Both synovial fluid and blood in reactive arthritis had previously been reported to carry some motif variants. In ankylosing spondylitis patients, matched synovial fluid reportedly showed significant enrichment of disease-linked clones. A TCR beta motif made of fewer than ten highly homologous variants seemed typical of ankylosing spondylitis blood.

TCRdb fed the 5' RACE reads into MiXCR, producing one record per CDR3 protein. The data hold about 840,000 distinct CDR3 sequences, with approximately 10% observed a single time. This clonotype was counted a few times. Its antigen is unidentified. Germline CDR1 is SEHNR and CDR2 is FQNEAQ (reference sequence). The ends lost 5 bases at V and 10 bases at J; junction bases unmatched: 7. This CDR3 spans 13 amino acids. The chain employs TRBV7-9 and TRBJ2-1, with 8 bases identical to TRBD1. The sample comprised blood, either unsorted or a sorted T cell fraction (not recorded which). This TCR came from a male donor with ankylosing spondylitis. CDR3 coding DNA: TGTGCCAGCAGCCTACCGACAGGGGACGAGCAGTTCTTC. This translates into CASSLPTGDEQFF. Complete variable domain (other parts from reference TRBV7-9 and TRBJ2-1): DTGVSQNPRHKITKRGQNVTFRCDPISEHNRLYWYRQTLGQGPEFLTYFQNEAQLEKSRLLSDRFSAERPKGSFSTLEIQRTEQGDSAMYLCASSLPTGDEQFFGPGTRLTVL.